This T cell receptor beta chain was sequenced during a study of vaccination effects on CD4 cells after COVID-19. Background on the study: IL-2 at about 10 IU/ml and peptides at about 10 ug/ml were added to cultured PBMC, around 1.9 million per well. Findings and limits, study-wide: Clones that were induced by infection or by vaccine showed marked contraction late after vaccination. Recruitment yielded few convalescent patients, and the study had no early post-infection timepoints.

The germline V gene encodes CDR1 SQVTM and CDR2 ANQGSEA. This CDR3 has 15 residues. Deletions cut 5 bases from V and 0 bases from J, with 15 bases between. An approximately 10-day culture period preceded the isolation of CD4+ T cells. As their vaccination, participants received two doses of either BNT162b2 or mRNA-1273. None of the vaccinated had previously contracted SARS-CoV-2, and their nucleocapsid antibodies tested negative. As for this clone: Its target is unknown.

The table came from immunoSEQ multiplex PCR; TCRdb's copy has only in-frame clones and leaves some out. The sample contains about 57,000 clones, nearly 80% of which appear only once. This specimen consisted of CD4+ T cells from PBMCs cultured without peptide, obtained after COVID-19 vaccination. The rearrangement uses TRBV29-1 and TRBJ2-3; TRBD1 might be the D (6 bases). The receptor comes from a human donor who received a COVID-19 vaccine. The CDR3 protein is CSVKQGVHSTDTQYF. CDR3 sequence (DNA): TGCAGCGTTAAACAGGGTGTGCATAGCACAGATACGCAGTATTTT.